This T cell receptor (beta chain) was recovered during a study of T cells in Graves' hyperthyroidism and ophthalmopathy. CDR1 and CDR2 from the germline V gene are SNHLY and FYNNEI. V lost 4 bases, J lost 7 bases, and 11 bases lay in between. There are 13 residues in the CDR3. This clonotype was picked up one time. Using RNA transcripts as the source, TCR beta CDR3 regions were amplified. The HTBI set primed first-round TCR CDR3 RT-PCR. Each CDR3 protein is one row after TCRdb ran MiXCR on the multiplex PCR reads. The profile shows hundreds of thousands of distinct CDR3 sequences, over 35% of them singletons.

The chain employs TRBV2 and TRBJ1-5; unclear D gene. The sequence was collected from a man between 18 and 35 years old with Graves' hyperthyroidism. Sequenced material: blood. The CDR3 nucleotides read TGTGCCAGCAGTGGACCCCCGGGCCAGCCCCAGCATTTT. Amino acid sequence: CASSGPPGQPQHF.